Listed here are 14 T cell receptor beta chains from one sample, sequenced in a study of T cells in Graves' hyperthyroidism and ophthalmopathy. Amplification of TCR beta CDR3 regions used RNA as the template. The HTBI primer set was used in a first-round RT-PCR of the TCR CDR3. In TCRdb, the multiplex PCR reads were re-called with MiXCR into one record per CDR3 protein. This table has about 580,000 distinct CDR3 sequences, approximately 14% appearing once. The specimen sequenced was blood. The receptors shown here come from a woman in her thirties with Graves' hyperthyroidism that later progressed to Graves' ophthalmopathy.

This clonotype was counted ten times or more. V usage is TRBV12-3 or TRBV12-4 and J usage is TRBJ1-1, with D perhaps TRBD1 (6 bases). Trimming took 6 bases from V and 5 from J, leaving 19 bases between them. The CDR3 runs to 15 residues. The CDR3 DNA follows: TGTGCCAGCAGACGCCTGAATGGGGGGACAACTGAAGCTTTCTTT. It codes for CASRRLNGGTTEAFF.

This clonotype was detected only a few times. The chain carries TRBV20-1 and TRBJ1-1; no clear D. The V and J ends lost 5 bases and 0 bases respectively, with 16 bases between them. The CDR3 has 15 amino acids. Germline V gene sequence: CDR1 DFQATT, CDR2 SNEGSKA (reference sequence). CDR3 DNA sequence: TGCAGTGCTCCCCGGGCAGGAAGGATGAACACTGAAGCTTTCTTT. Protein sequence: CSAPRAGRMNTEAFF.

The chain uses TRBV3-1 and TRBJ2-7, with 10 bases identical to TRBD1. Germline V gene data show CDR1 as LGHDT and CDR2 as YNNKEL (reference sequence). The CDR3 sequence is 16 residues long. Losses at the gene ends were 0 bases for V and 3 bases for J; bases not matched to a gene: 5. CDR3 DNA: TGTGCCAGCAGCCAAGATGACAGGGGGCTAGGCTACGAGCAGTACTTC. This encodes CASSQDDRGLGYEQYF.

The chain carries TRBV5-5 and TRBJ1-1, with D possibly matching TRBD1 (6 bases). This CDR3 spans 14 amino acids. Per the germline V gene, CDR1 is SGHKS and CDR2 is YYEKEE (reference sequence). V shed 6 bases and J shed 5 bases, with 17 bases lying between them. The CDR3 spells CASIRGTGFTEAFF. The CDR3 DNA is TGTGCCAGCATCCGCGGAACAGGGTTTACTGAAGCTTTCTTT.

This clonotype was seen many times. The J gene is TRBJ1-3, the V gene TRBV12-3 or TRBV12-4; the D gene is possibly TRBD1 (5 bases). The CDR3 spans 13 residues. The V end lost 1 base, the J end lost 7 bases, and 8 bases lay between the germline ends. CDR3 sequence (DNA): TGTGCCAGCAGTTTAGGACAGAGGAACACCATATATTTT. This codes for CASSLGQRNTIYF.

This clonotype was seen many times. The chain couples TRBV28 to TRBJ1-1, with a weak D call TRBD1 (6 bases). CDR3 length: 16 residues. Trimming removed 10 bases at V and 3 bases at J, with 24 bases between. Per the germline V gene, CDR1 is MDHEN and CDR2 is SYDVKM. This CDR3 is CAITRRDNLKHTEAFF. Written as DNA, the CDR3 is TGTGCCATAACCCGCCGGGACAACCTAAAACACACTGAAGCTTTCTTT.

This clonotype was detected ten times or more. The chain couples TRBV30 to TRBJ2-3; the match to TRBD1 covers 12 bases. V shed 8 bases, J shed 6 bases, and the junction held 3 bases outside the gene matches. Germline assignment: CDR1 GTSNPN and CDR2 SVGIG (reference sequence). CDR3 size: 12 residues. CDR3 amino acids: CAAGQGADTQYF. In nucleotides, the CDR3 is TGTGCCGCGGGACAGGGGGCTGATACGCAGTATTTT.

The J gene is TRBJ1-1, the V gene TRBV6-2 or TRBV6-3; 7 positions match TRBD1. This CDR3 region has 14 residues. The germline CDR1 and CDR2 sequences are MNHEY and SVGEGT. With 5 bases clipped from V and 4 bases from J, the junction kept 7 bases outside the gene matches. DNA of the CDR3: TGTGCCAGCAGTGCTTCGACAGGGCTCACTGAAGCTTTCTTT. This codes for CASSASTGLTEAFF.

Ten or more counts support this clonotype. The rearrangement links TRBV7-8 to TRBJ1-1, with TRBD1 matching 7 bases. There are 14 residues in the CDR3. Germline CDR1 SGHVS, CDR2 FQNEAQ. Germline trimming cut 2 bases from V and 4 bases from J; bases unmatched to any gene: 4. CDR3 in DNA: TGTGCCAGCAGCTTATTAGGGGGCGGCACTGAAGCTTTCTTT. Its translation is CASSLLGGGTEAFF.

In this sample, this clonotype turned up a few times. The rearrangement links TRBV19 to TRBJ1-5; no clear D. The CDR3 sequence is 16 residues long. Per the germline V gene, CDR1 is LNHDA and CDR2 is SQIVND (reference sequence). The ends were cut back, 5 bases at V and 2 bases at J, with 16 bases in the middle. In nucleotides, the CDR3 is TGTGCCAGTAGTTCCCGGACCGGGGTGGGCAATCAGCCCCAGCATTTT. Its protein product is CASSSRTGVGNQPQHF. Using reference TRBV19 and TRBJ1-5 for the parts outside the CDR3, the full variable domain is DGGITQSPKYLFRKEGQNVTLSCEQNLNHDAMYWYRQDPGQGLRLIYYSQIVNDFQKGDIAEGYSVSREKKESFPLTVTSAQKNPTAFYLCASSSRTGVGNQPQHFGDGTRLSIL.

This clonotype was picked up many times. This chain connects TRBV28 to TRBJ2-1; D remains ambiguous. This CDR3 is 12 amino acids long. CDR1 is MDHEN and CDR2 is SYDVKM in the germline V gene. Deletions cut 3 bases from V and 7 bases from J, with 7 bases between. CDR3 sequence reads: CASSFLTNEQFF. CDR3 nucleotide sequence: TGTGCCAGCAGTTTCCTGACTAATGAGCAGTTCTTC.

This clonotype was counted ten times or more. The chain has TRBV12-3 or TRBV12-4 and TRBJ2-1, with D perhaps TRBD1 (5 bases). CDR3 size: 14 residues. Trimming shortened V by 6 bases and J by 9 bases, and 18 bases separated the two germline ends. CDR3 residues: CASRPTAGKIEQFF. Written as DNA, the CDR3 is TGTGCCAGCAGACCCACCGCAGGGAAAATTGAGCAGTTCTTC.

V gene TRBV6-2 or TRBV6-3 combines with J gene TRBJ2-2; 8 bases line up with TRBD1. The CDR3 consists of 15 residues. Trimming cost V 4 bases and J 5 bases; bases outside gene matches: 6. Germline values: CDR1 MNHEY, CDR2 SVGEGT. CDR3 DNA: TGTGCCAGCAGTTGGGGGCAGGGGGCTACCGGGGAGCTGTTTTTT. Protein sequence: CASSWGQGATGELFF.

The sample holds a few counts of this clonotype. It may be a read error: a sequence one base away is much more abundant. The chain couples TRBV11-2 to TRBJ1-1; D uncertain. The germline gives CDR1 SGHAT, CDR2 FQNNGV. This CDR3 spans 14 amino acids. For the CDR3, the DNA is TGTGCCAGCAGCTTAGATTGGGAGAACACTGAAGTTTTCTTT. Protein sequence: CASSLDWENTEVFF.